This is a list of T cell receptor beta chains from one sample in a study of identical twins. TCRdb fed the 5' RACE reads into MiXCR, producing one record per CDR3 protein. The sample has about 240,000 distinct CDR3 sequences; approximately 7.9% are singletons. A further study also used this sample, focusing on yellow fever vaccine responses in identical twins.

Sequenced: CD8+ T cells sorted from blood. All receptors come from a woman between 18 and 30 years old in good health. Each CDR3 is given with its conserved first and last residue. A D gene is named only where the DNA matches it firmly. Not all rows give a size; the values are once, few, many and, for expanded clones, a class.

abundance: many
d_gene: -
v_gene: TRBV7-9
j_gene: TRBJ2-5
CDR3aa: CASSSPGEETQYF
CDR3nt: TGTGCCAGCAGCTCCCCGGGGGAAGAGACCCAGTACTTC

abundance: -
d_gene: TRBD2
v_gene: TRBV6-1
j_gene: TRBJ2-3
CDR3aa: CASSGFLAGGPDDTQYF
CDR3nt: TGTGCCAGCAGTGGATTCCTAGCGGGGGGGCCGGACGATACGCAGTATTTT

abundance: few
d_gene: -
v_gene: TRBV20-1
j_gene: TRBJ2-7
CDR3aa: CSARDQKAGWYEQYF
CDR3nt: TGCAGTGCTAGAGATCAGAAGGCGGGTTGGTACGAGCAGTACTTC

abundance: few
d_gene: -
v_gene: TRBV7-6
j_gene: TRBJ2-1
CDR3aa: CASSLSSPSGVRAYNEQFF
CDR3nt: TGTGCCAGCAGCTTATCATCCCCATCAGGGGTTCGGGCCTACAATGAGCAGTTCTTC

abundance: -
d_gene: -
v_gene: TRBV7-8
j_gene: TRBJ1-1
CDR3aa: CASTTDPSWWRDEAFF
CDR3nt: TGTGCCAGCACCACGGACCCCAGTTGGTGGAGGGATGAAGCTTTCTTT

abundance: few
d_gene: TRBD1
v_gene: TRBV6-1
j_gene: TRBJ2-5
CDR3aa: CASSEKQGAGTQYF
CDR3nt: TGTGCCAGCAGTGAAAAACAGGGGGCTGGGACCCAGTACTTC

abundance: many
d_gene: -
v_gene: TRBV5-1
j_gene: TRBJ2-2
CDR3aa: CASSLVTDTGELFF
CDR3nt: TGTGCCAGCAGCTTAGTCACGGATACCGGGGAGCTGTTTTTT

abundance: -
d_gene: TRBD2
v_gene: TRBV3-1
j_gene: TRBJ2-3
CDR3aa: CASSQEFGGAADTQYF
CDR3nt: TGTGCCAGCAGCCAAGAATTCGGGGGGGCGGCAGATACGCAGTATTTT

abundance: few
d_gene: -
v_gene: TRBV7-9
j_gene: TRBJ2-5
CDR3aa: CASSLLLSPQETQYF
CDR3nt: TGTGCCAGCAGCCTTCTCTTGTCGCCCCAAGAGACCCAGTACTTC

abundance: many
d_gene: -
v_gene: TRBV7-9
j_gene: TRBJ2-3
CDR3aa: CASSLVAGGTDTQYF
CDR3nt: TGTGCCAGCAGCTTAGTGGCAGGGGGCACAGATACGCAGTATTTT

abundance: many
d_gene: -
v_gene: TRBV20-1
j_gene: TRBJ2-5
CDR3aa: CSAREGDPQETQYF
CDR3nt: TGCAGTGCTAGAGAGGGGGACCCTCAAGAGACCCAGTACTTC

abundance: few
d_gene: -
v_gene: TRBV18
j_gene: TRBJ1-1
CDR3aa: CASSPTDMFTEAFF
CDR3nt: TGTGCCAGCTCACCGACTGACATGTTCACTGAAGCTTTCTTT

abundance: many
d_gene: -
v_gene: TRBV7-9
j_gene: TRBJ2-2
CDR3aa: CASSLPNQQGYTGELFF
CDR3nt: TGTGCCAGCAGCTTACCCAACCAACAGGGCTACACCGGGGAGCTGTTTTTT

abundance: few
d_gene: -
v_gene: TRBV6-5
j_gene: TRBJ1-5
CDR3aa: CASSYSVGSNQPQHF
CDR3nt: TGTGCCAGCAGTTACTCGGTGGGATCTAATCAGCCCCAGCATTTT

abundance: few
d_gene: TRBD2
v_gene: TRBV5-6
j_gene: TRBJ2-1
CDR3aa: CASSRGGRNEQFF
CDR3nt: TGTGCCAGCAGCCGCGGGGGTAGGAATGAGCAGTTCTTC

abundance: -
d_gene: TRBD2
v_gene: TRBV5-1
j_gene: TRBJ2-1
CDR3aa: CASSQTSGGASYNEQFF
CDR3nt: TGCGCCAGCAGCCAGACTAGCGGGGGGGCTTCCTACAATGAGCAGTTCTTC

abundance: few
d_gene: TRBD1
v_gene: TRBV7-8
j_gene: TRBJ2-2
CDR3aa: CASSQPMSTGTANTGELFF
CDR3nt: TGTGCCAGCAGCCAGCCAATGTCGACCGGGACAGCGAACACCGGGGAGCTGTTTTTT

abundance: -
d_gene: -
v_gene: TRBV4-1
j_gene: TRBJ2-2
CDR3aa: CASTPYGTGELFF
CDR3nt: TGCGCCAGCACCCCCTACGGCACCGGGGAGCTGTTTTTT

abundance: many
d_gene: -
v_gene: TRBV29-1
j_gene: TRBJ2-4
CDR3aa: CSVGPGDPKNIQYF
CDR3nt: TGCAGCGTTGGTCCAGGAGACCCCAAAAACATTCAGTACTTC

abundance: -
d_gene: -
v_gene: TRBV4-1
j_gene: TRBJ2-7
CDR3aa: CASSPTWDTYEQYF
CDR3nt: TGCGCCAGCAGTCCAACATGGGACACCTACGAGCAGTACTTC

abundance: many
d_gene: TRBD2
v_gene: TRBV29-1
j_gene: TRBJ2-1
CDR3aa: CSVKSGRDRNEQFF
CDR3nt: TGCAGCGTTAAAAGCGGGAGAGATCGGAATGAGCAGTTCTTC

abundance: few
d_gene: TRBD2
v_gene: TRBV29-1
j_gene: TRBJ2-2
CDR3aa: CSVIPNLIAGGHTGELFF
CDR3nt: TGCAGCGTTATCCCAAACCTAATAGCGGGAGGACACACCGGGGAGCTGTTTTTT

abundance: many
d_gene: TRBD1
v_gene: TRBV7-9
j_gene: TRBJ1-1
CDR3aa: CASSRTGANTEAFF
CDR3nt: TGTGCCAGCAGCAGGACAGGGGCGAACACTGAAGCTTTCTTT

abundance: many
d_gene: -
v_gene: TRBV5-1
j_gene: TRBJ2-3
CDR3aa: CASSTRVAVITDTQYF
CDR3nt: TGCGCCAGCAGCACCCGGGTAGCAGTGATCACAGATACGCAGTATTTT

abundance: many
d_gene: -
v_gene: TRBV12-3/TRBV12-4
j_gene: TRBJ2-2
CDR3aa: CASSKMPTGELFF
CDR3nt: TGTGCCAGCTCGAAGATGCCCACCGGGGAGCTGTTTTTT

abundance: -
d_gene: -
v_gene: TRBV11-2
j_gene: TRBJ2-3
CDR3aa: CASSSQRLTDTQYF
CDR3nt: TGTGCCAGCAGCTCCCAGCGGCTCACAGATACGCAGTATTTT

abundance: few
d_gene: -
v_gene: TRBV4-2
j_gene: TRBJ2-1
CDR3aa: CASSQGLRDPGPNEQFF
CDR3nt: TGTGCCAGCAGCCAAGGTCTCCGGGACCCAGGGCCAAATGAGCAGTTCTTC

abundance: -
d_gene: -
v_gene: TRBV7-6
j_gene: TRBJ2-7
CDR3aa: CASSLEVSNNEQYF
CDR3nt: TGTGCCAGCAGCTTAGAGGTCTCAAACAACGAGCAGTACTTC

abundance: many
d_gene: -
v_gene: TRBV9
j_gene: TRBJ1-1
CDR3aa: CASSPQGQVYTEAFF
CDR3nt: TGTGCCAGCAGCCCCCAGGGGCAGGTTTACACTGAAGCTTTCTTT

abundance: many
d_gene: TRBD1
v_gene: TRBV29-1
j_gene: TRBJ1-1
CDR3aa: CSVEEPDRGEAFF
CDR3nt: TGCAGCGTTGAAGAACCAGACAGGGGTGAAGCTTTCTTT

abundance: many
d_gene: -
v_gene: TRBV29-1
j_gene: TRBJ2-5
CDR3aa: CSVELDGEFQETQYF
CDR3nt: TGCAGCGTAGAATTGGACGGTGAATTCCAAGAGACCCAGTACTTC

abundance: few
d_gene: -
v_gene: TRBV4-1
j_gene: TRBJ1-2
CDR3aa: CASSQGFGSHGYTF
CDR3nt: TGCGCCAGCAGCCAAGGTTTCGGCAGCCATGGCTACACCTTC

abundance: few
d_gene: -
v_gene: TRBV15
j_gene: TRBJ2-7
CDR3aa: CATSREGFEQYF
CDR3nt: TGTGCCACCAGCAGAGAAGGGTTCGAGCAGTACTTC

abundance: many
d_gene: TRBD2
v_gene: TRBV7-2
j_gene: TRBJ2-3
CDR3aa: CASSYGGADTQYF
CDR3nt: TGTGCCAGCAGCTACGGGGGGGCTGATACGCAGTATTTT

abundance: many
d_gene: -
v_gene: TRBV2
j_gene: TRBJ2-6
CDR3aa: CASSPTGPLSGANVLTF
CDR3nt: TGTGCCAGCAGCCCGACAGGACCCCTCTCTGGGGCCAACGTCCTGACTTTC

abundance: few
d_gene: TRBD1
v_gene: TRBV20-1
j_gene: TRBJ2-5
CDR3aa: CSARLTTGDQETQYF
CDR3nt: TGCAGTGCTAGACTTACTACAGGGGACCAAGAGACCCAGTACTTC

abundance: -
d_gene: -
v_gene: TRBV20-1
j_gene: TRBJ2-1
CDR3aa: CSASREGGNEQFF
CDR3nt: TGCAGTGCTAGTCGGGAAGGGGGCAATGAGCAGTTCTTC

abundance: many
d_gene: -
v_gene: TRBV4-1
j_gene: TRBJ1-1
CDR3aa: CASKNPGEYTEAFF
CDR3nt: TGCGCCAGCAAAAACCCGGGGGAATACACTGAAGCTTTCTTT

abundance: many
d_gene: -
v_gene: TRBV29-1
j_gene: TRBJ2-5
CDR3aa: CSANRARQETQYF
CDR3nt: TGCAGCGCCAACCGGGCCCGCCAAGAGACCCAGTACTTC

abundance: -
d_gene: -
v_gene: TRBV24-1
j_gene: TRBJ2-2
CDR3aa: CATSDSVAGELFF
CDR3nt: TGTGCCACCAGTGATTCGGTAGCCGGGGAGCTGTTTTTT

abundance: few
d_gene: -
v_gene: TRBV7-9
j_gene: TRBJ2-1
CDR3aa: CASSLVGGLYYNEQFF
CDR3nt: TGTGCCAGCAGCTTAGTAGGGGGTTTATATTACAATGAGCAGTTCTTC

abundance: few
d_gene: -
v_gene: TRBV5-5
j_gene: TRBJ2-5
CDR3aa: CASSSFDRRPVQETQYF
CDR3nt: TGTGCCAGCAGCTCATTCGACAGGAGGCCGGTCCAAGAGACCCAGTACTTC

abundance: few
d_gene: TRBD2
v_gene: TRBV3-1
j_gene: TRBJ2-2
CDR3aa: CASSQMTSGNVNTGELFF
CDR3nt: TGTGCCAGCAGCCAGATGACTAGCGGGAACGTAAACACCGGGGAGCTGTTTTTT

abundance: many
d_gene: TRBD1
v_gene: TRBV28
j_gene: TRBJ2-7
CDR3aa: CASSLGQRTYEQYF
CDR3nt: TGTGCCAGCAGTTTGGGACAGCGAACCTACGAGCAGTACTTC

abundance: -
d_gene: -
v_gene: TRBV5-1
j_gene: TRBJ2-2
CDR3aa: CASSLGVALFF
CDR3nt: TGCGCCAGCAGCTTGGGGGTTGCGCTGTTTTTT

abundance: -
d_gene: TRBD2
v_gene: TRBV29-1
j_gene: TRBJ2-3
CDR3aa: CSGELAGVTDTQYF
CDR3nt: TGCAGCGGAGAACTAGCGGGAGTGACAGATACGCAGTATTTT